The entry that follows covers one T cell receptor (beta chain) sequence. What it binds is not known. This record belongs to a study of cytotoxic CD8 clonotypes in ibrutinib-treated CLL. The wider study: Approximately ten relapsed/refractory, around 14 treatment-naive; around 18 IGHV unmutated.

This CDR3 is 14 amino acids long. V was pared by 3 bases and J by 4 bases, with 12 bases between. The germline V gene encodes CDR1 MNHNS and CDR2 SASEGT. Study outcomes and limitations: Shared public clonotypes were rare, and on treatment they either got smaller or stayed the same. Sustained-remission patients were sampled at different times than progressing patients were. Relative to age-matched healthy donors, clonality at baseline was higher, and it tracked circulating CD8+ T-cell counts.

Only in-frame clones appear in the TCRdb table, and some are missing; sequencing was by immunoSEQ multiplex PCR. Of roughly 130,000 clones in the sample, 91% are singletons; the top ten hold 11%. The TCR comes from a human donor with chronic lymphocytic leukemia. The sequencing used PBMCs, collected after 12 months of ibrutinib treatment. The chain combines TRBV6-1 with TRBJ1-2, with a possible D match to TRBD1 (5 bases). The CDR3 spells CASSDDRASYGYTF. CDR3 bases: TGTGCCAGCAGTGATGACAGAGCGAGCTATGGCTACACCTTC.